The next 17 T cell receptor beta chains were all read from a single sample in a study of cytomegalovirus exposure and HLA in healthy donors. It was with 60 Vbeta and 13 Jbeta primers that the PCR ran. The repertoire was sequenced with immunoSEQ multiplex PCR; TCRdb's copy has only in-frame clones and lacks some. The sample lists about 140,000 clones, roughly 80% occurring once. Sequencing used PBMCs. These receptors originate from a female donor in good health and CMV-seronegative.

This clone has just a few counts. The chain couples TRBV10-1 to TRBJ1-1; D is ambiguous. Germline-derived CDR1 and CDR2 are WNHNN and SYGVQD (reference sequence). CDR3 length equals 13 residues. The V gene lost 6 bases and the J gene lost 10 bases, with 18 bases spanning the gap. CDR3 residues: CASSSGALGRAFF. The CDR3 DNA sequence: TGCGCCAGCAGCTCGGGAGCCCTGGGTCGAGCTTTCTTT.

This chain links TRBV13 with TRBJ2-1; 7 nucleotides match TRBD2. The length of the CDR3 is 15 residues. CDR1 and CDR2 from the germline V gene are PRHDT and FYEKMQ (reference sequence). V gave up 0 bases and J gave up 15 bases; unmatched junction bases: 14. The DNA for the CDR3 is TGTGCCAGCAGCTTAGGCGGGGAGGGCACGTGGGGGTTGTTCTTC. Protein: CASSLGGEGTWGLFF.

V is TRBV10-2 and J is TRBJ2-7, with a tentative D call TRBD2 (5 bases). The germline V and J ends were trimmed by 3 bases and 5 bases, with 11 bases remaining between them. Germline CDR1 reads WSHSY; CDR2 reads SAAADI. The CDR3 covers 13 residues. CDR3 protein: CASSDAGSDEQYF. For the CDR3, the DNA is TGCGCCAGCAGTGACGCGGGCAGCGACGAGCAGTACTTC.

Details on this clone: The same CDR3 arises from other DNA sequences in this sample as well. V usage is TRBV30 and J usage is TRBJ1-5; 9 nucleotides align to TRBD1. CDR1 and CDR2 from the germline V gene are GTSNPN and SVGIG (reference sequence). This CDR3 has 13 residues. The V segment lost 5 bases and the J segment 1 base; nucleotides outside the gene matches: 0. CDR3 nucleotide sequence: TGTGCCTGGGGGACAGGGAGCAATCAGCCCCAGCATTTT. Translating gives CAWGTGSNQPQHF.

The chain uses TRBV19 and TRBJ2-1, with 7 bases lining up with TRBD2. Germline-derived CDR1 and CDR2 are LNHDA and SQIVND (reference sequence). V lost 9 bases to trimming and J lost 7 bases; unmatched junction nucleotides: 15. The CDR3 has 15 amino acids. CDR3 loop: CASKGVAGAWNEQFF. CDR3 nucleotide sequence: TGTGCCAGCAAGGGTGTGGCGGGAGCGTGGAATGAGCAGTTCTTC.

The chain recombines TRBV6-5 with TRBJ1-1; D is unresolved. Germline V gives CDR1 MNHEY, CDR2 SVGAGI. This CDR3 has 16 residues. Trimming stripped 0 bases from V and 0 bases from J, with 11 bases between. CDR3 sequence (DNA): TGTGCCAGCAGTTACTCGTCGGCCGGGTTGAACACTGAAGCTTTCTTT. Protein sequence: CASSYSSAGLNTEAFF.

The J gene is TRBJ2-7, the V gene TRBV12-5; 7 positions agree with TRBD1. CDR3 length: 16 residues. Germline values: CDR1 LGHNT, CDR2 FRNRAP. Trimming at V came to 5 bases and at J to 0 bases, leaving 10 bases not matched to a gene. The CDR3 sequence is CASGLPPDRSSYEQYF. The CDR3 bases are TGTGCTAGTGGTCTTCCTCCGGACAGGTCCTCCTACGAGCAGTACTTC.

This chain uses TRBV6-4 with TRBJ1-4; no definite D call. Per the germline V gene, CDR1 is MRHNA and CDR2 is SNTAGT. Trimming stripped 0 bases from V and 7 bases from J, with 12 bases between. The CDR3 has 15 amino acids. The CDR3 loop is CASSDSSGSGEKLFF. CDR3 DNA: TGTGCCAGCAGTGACTCAAGTGGTTCGGGTGAAAAACTGTTTTTT.

This chain connects TRBV28 to TRBJ2-3; TRBD2 might be the D (6 bases). Trimming shortened V by 6 bases and J by 2 bases, and 12 bases separated the two germline ends. The CDR3 is 14 residues long. Germline-derived CDR1 and CDR2 are MDHEN and SYDVKM. In nucleotides, the CDR3 is TGTGCCAGCAGGGAAGCGGGTTCCACAGATACGCAGTATTTT. Its translation is CASREAGSTDTQYF.

The gene calls are TRBV5-1 and TRBJ2-1; TRBD2 matches 11 bases. Trimming removed 2 bases from V and 8 bases from J; junction bases left unmatched: 3. From germline, CDR1 is SGHRS and CDR2 YFSETQ. The CDR3 is made up of 14 amino acids. Written as DNA, the CDR3 is TGCGCCAGCAGCTTTAGCGGGAGGGCCGATGAGCAGTTCTTC. Translation: CASSFSGRADEQFF.

The chain couples TRBV5-1 to TRBJ2-1; maybe TRBD2 (7 bases). Germline V gene sequence: CDR1 SGHRS, CDR2 YFSETQ. V lost 4 bases and J lost 0, with 14 bases in between. The CDR3 contains 16 residues. The CDR3, as DNA: TGCGCCAGCAGCCAAGGGGGGGGGAGCTCCTACAATGAGCAGTTCTTC. Translation gives CASSQGGGSSYNEQFF.

The chain recombines TRBV2 with TRBJ2-1; D gene ambiguous. Per germline, CDR1 SNHLY and CDR2 FYNNEI. V lost 5 bases to trimming and J lost 3 bases, with 20 bases between them. There are 17 residues in the CDR3. The CDR3 loop reads CASSFLPADNFYNEQFF. The CDR3 DNA follows: TGTGCCAGCAGTTTTCTACCCGCCGACAACTTCTACAATGAGCAGTTCTTC.

The chain employs TRBV27 and TRBJ2-1, with 8 positions matching TRBD2. Germline CDR1 MNHEY, CDR2 SMNVEV (reference sequence). CDR3 length: 13 residues. J lost 12 bases, V lost 5 bases, and 9 bases had no gene match. The CDR3 spells CASSPRNSGAQFF. CDR3 nucleotides: TGTGCCAGCAGTCCCCGAAATAGCGGGGCGCAGTTCTTC.

This clone occurred a few times. V usage is TRBV6-5 and J usage is TRBJ1-4, with D possibly TRBD1 on 6 matching bases. The CDR3 has 13 residues. Trimming pared 4 bases from V and 6 bases from J, leaving 9 bases between. Germline-derived CDR1 and CDR2 are MNHEY and SVGAGI. The CDR3, as DNA: TGTGCCAGCAGTTTCGACAGGCATGAAAAACTGTTTTTT. Protein: CASSFDRHEKLFF.

The chain is built from TRBV2 and TRBJ1-2; TRBD1 aligns across 8 bases. Trimming took 6 bases from V and 7 from J; bases not matched to a gene: 13. This CDR3 region has 15 residues. CDR1 is SNHLY, CDR2 FYNNEI, per germline. The CDR3 loop is CASSIDRGGYRGYTF. The DNA for the CDR3 is TGTGCCAGCAGCATAGACAGGGGTGGTTATCGTGGCTACACCTTC.

The chain recombines TRBV5-1 with TRBJ1-1; 8 bases align to TRBD1. The germline gives CDR1 SGHRS, CDR2 YFSETQ. Trimming removed 3 bases from V and 4 bases from J; junction bases left unmatched: 11. The CDR3 contains 16 residues. For the CDR3, the DNA is TGCGCCAGCAGCTGGACCGCGACAGGGGCCGGCACTGAAGCTTTCTTT. Translating gives CASSWTATGAGTEAFF.

The chain joins TRBV5-6 to TRBJ2-2, with D maybe TRBD2 (7 bases). Germline V CDR1 and CDR2: SGHDT, YYEEEE. The CDR3 covers 16 residues. V dropped 1 base and J dropped 7 bases, with 17 bases sitting between them. The CDR3 sequence: CASSLPETGGHGELFF. The CDR3 bases are TGTGCCAGCAGCTTGCCGGAGACGGGGGGACACGGGGAGCTGTTTTTT.